This T cell receptor (beta chain) comes out of a study of blood T cell repertoires in COVID-19. About the research overall: Specimens from acute and convalescent COVID-19 originated in the United States, Italy and Spain. T cells, B-cell-depleted T cells, or PBMCs supplied cDNA or gDNA.

CDR1 and CDR2 (germline): MNHNY, SVGAGI (reference sequence). J lost 5 bases, V lost 5 bases, and 7 bases had no gene match. The CDR3 covers 15 residues. In the source study's methods: Reference gene primer amplification gave estimated nucleated cell counts. This table comes from immunoSEQ multiplex PCR, and its TCRdb copy is limited to in-frame clones, with some not included. From that table come the V and J calls and clone size; the DNA was used to work out D and trimming. The repertoire holds tens of thousands of clones, with 75% to 80% as singletons. Sequencing was done on a sample of peripheral blood. The V and J genes are TRBV6-6 and TRBJ2-1; TRBD2 matches 9 bases. The clonotype comes from a human donor in a cohort sampled during active COVID-19. The CDR3 region is CASSTPGLAHNEQFF. The CDR3 DNA is TGTGCCAGCAGTACCCCGGGACTAGCTCACAATGAGCAGTTCTTC.